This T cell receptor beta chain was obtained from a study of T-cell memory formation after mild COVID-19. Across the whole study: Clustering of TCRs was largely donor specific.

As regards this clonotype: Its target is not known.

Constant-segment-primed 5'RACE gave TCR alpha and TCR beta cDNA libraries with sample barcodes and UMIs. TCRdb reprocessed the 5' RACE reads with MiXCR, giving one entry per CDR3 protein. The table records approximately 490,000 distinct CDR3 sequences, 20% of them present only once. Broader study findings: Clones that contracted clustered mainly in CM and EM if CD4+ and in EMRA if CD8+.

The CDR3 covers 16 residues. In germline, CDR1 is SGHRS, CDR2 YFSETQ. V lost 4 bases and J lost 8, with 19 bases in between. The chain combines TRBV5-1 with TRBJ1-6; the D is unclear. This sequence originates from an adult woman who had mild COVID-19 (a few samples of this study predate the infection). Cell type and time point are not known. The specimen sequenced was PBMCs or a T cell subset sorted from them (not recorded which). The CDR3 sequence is CASSQEGPAGDSPLHF. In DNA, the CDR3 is TGCGCCAGCAGCCAAGAAGGACCGGCAGGAGATTCACCCCTCCACTTT. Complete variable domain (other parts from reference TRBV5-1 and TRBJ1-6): KAGVTQTPRYLIKTRGQQVTLSCSPISGHRSVSWYQQTPGQGLQFLFEYFSETQRNKGNFPGRFSGRQFSNSRSEMNVSTLELGDSALYLCASSQEGPAGDSPLHFGNGTRLTVT.